This T cell receptor (beta chain) stems from a study of shared clonotypes between healthy human individuals. Study as a whole: Donors had three CD4 naive, three CD4 memory, two CD8 naive and one CD8 memory plate apiece. Study-wide results and caveats: The study found lower generation probabilities in non-shared clonotypes than in those shared by all four donors.

TCRdb's table, derived via immunoSEQ multiplex PCR, lists solely in-frame clones and lacks some. The sample contains 850,000 to 1,200,000 clones, around 76% of which appear only once. On this clone itself: Its target is unknown.

Trimming shortened V by 6 bases and J by 0 bases, and 9 bases separated the two germline ends. The germline V gene has CDR1 SQVTM and CDR2 ANQGSEA. The CDR3 has 13 amino acids. Sequencing used memory CD4+ T cells sorted from blood. The subset denotes: CD45RA-negative fraction. The source is a man between 18 and 29 years old in good health. The genes are TRBV29-1 and TRBJ1-5, with TRBD1 as a possible D gene (5 bases). The CDR3 DNA is TGCAGCGTCTGGACAAATAGCAATCAGCCCCAGCATTTT. Its protein is CSVWTNSNQPQHF.